What follows are 29 T cell receptor beta chains derived from one specimen sequenced in a study of monozygotic twins with cystic fibrosis. Sequencing was performed with immunoSEQ multiplex PCR; in TCRdb, only in-frame clones are kept and a portion is missing. This table has 30,000 to 35,000 clones, roughly 90% appearing once. The material sequenced was blood. The receptors derive from a girl aged 2-10 years with cystic fibrosis.

The chain has TRBV5-8 and TRBJ2-1; D is unclear. CDR3 length equals 16 residues. The V end lost 2 bases, the J end lost 5 bases, and 17 bases lay between the germline ends. Germline V gene lookup returns CDR1 SGHTS and CDR2 YDEGEE. The DNA for the CDR3 is TGTGCCAGCAGCTTCTGGCCTTCTACCCCCAACAATGAGCAGTTCTTC. It translates to CASSFWPSTPNNEQFF. The full variable domain, in which reference TRBV5-8 and TRBJ2-1 provide the parts outside the CDR3, is EAGVTQSPTHLIKTRGQQATLRCSPISGHTSVYWYQQALGLGLQFLLWYDEGEERNRGNFPPRFSGRQFPNYSSELNVNALELEDSALYLCASSFWPSTPNNEQFFGPGTRLTVL.

The CDR3 spells CASSLQGRGSYEQYF. In DNA form, the CDR3 reads TGTGCCAGCAGCCTCCAAGGGCGCGGCTCCTACGAGCAGTACTTC. This sequence joins TRBV7-3 and TRBJ2-7; D uncertain. V was trimmed by 5 bases and J by 0 bases, leaving 14 bases between them. Germline CDR1 reads SGHTA; CDR2 reads FQGTGA. The CDR3 has 15 residues.

The CDR3 DNA reads as TGTGCCAGCAGTGAAAGCCCCCCGGTTGCGGGAACCTACGAGCAGTACTTC. Translation: CASSESPPVAGTYEQYF. This sequence joins TRBV6-1 and TRBJ2-7, with D possibly TRBD2 on 6 matching bases. CDR1 is MNHNS and CDR2 is SASEGT in the germline V gene. The germline V and J ends were trimmed by 2 bases and 2 bases, with 19 bases remaining between them. The CDR3 is made up of 17 amino acids.

The V gene is TRBV30, the J gene TRBJ2-5; D might be TRBD1 or TRBD2, each matching 6 bases. V was trimmed by 0 bases and J by 3 bases, leaving 11 bases between them. This CDR3 spans 14 amino acids. From germline, CDR1 is GTSNPN and CDR2 SVGIG (reference sequence). CDR3 nucleotide sequence: TGTGCCTGGAGTGTTGAAGGGGGGAAAGAGACCCAGTACTTC. The encoded protein is CAWSVEGGKETQYF.

This chain connects TRBV4-1 to TRBJ2-2; D not certain. Per germline, CDR1 MGHRA and CDR2 YSYEKL. V lost 3 bases to trimming and J lost 2 bases, with 22 bases between them. The CDR3 is 19 amino acids. The CDR3 region is CASSHPLGRVRKNTGELFF. The DNA of the CDR3 is TGCGCCAGCAGCCATCCCTTGGGAAGGGTCCGGAAAAACACCGGGGAGCTGTTTTTT.

This clone was observed once. The V call is TRBV13, the J call TRBJ2-1; perhaps D is TRBD1 or TRBD2 (5 bases each). V was trimmed by 5 bases and J by 10 bases, leaving 12 bases between them. This CDR3 has 12 amino acids. Germline CDR1 PRHDT, CDR2 FYEKMQ (reference sequence). The CDR3 here is CASSPPWGEQFF. The DNA of the CDR3 is TGTGCCAGCAGCCCGCCTTGGGGGGAGCAGTTCTTC. Combining the CDR3 with reference TRBV13 and TRBJ2-1 gives the whole variable domain AAGVIQSPRHLIKEKRETATLKCYPIPRHDTVYWYQQGPGQDPQFLISFYEKMQSDKGSIPDRFSAQQFSDYHSELNMSSLELGDSALYFCASSPPWGEQFFGPGTRLTVL.

The chain couples TRBV20-1 to TRBJ2-7; D is perhaps TRBD1 (6 bases). The CDR3 loop spans 11 amino acids. Germline-derived CDR1 and CDR2 are DFQATT and SNEGSKA (reference sequence). The V end lost 5 bases, the J end lost 4 bases, and 9 bases lay between the germline ends. CDR3 protein: CSAEGVYEQYF. In DNA form, the CDR3 reads TGCAGTGCTGAGGGGGTGTACGAGCAGTACTTC.

This clone was seen just once. The V gene is TRBV7-9, the J gene TRBJ2-3; D uncertain. The germline V and J ends were trimmed by 1 base and 0 bases, with 11 bases remaining between them. The CDR3 is 16 amino acids. CDR1 SEHNR and CDR2 FQNEAQ come from the germline V gene (reference sequence). The CDR3 loop reads CASSLDQPKSTDTQYF. The CDR3 coding sequence is TGTGCCAGCAGCTTAGACCAGCCGAAGAGCACAGATACGCAGTATTTT.

The chain recombines TRBV5-1 with TRBJ1-1; 10 bases are shared with TRBD1. The CDR3 has 17 amino acids. Per germline, CDR1 SGHRS and CDR2 YFSETQ. V was pared by 2 bases and J by 0 bases, with 7 bases of the junction left unmatched. CDR3 sequence reads: CASSLLDRGNMNTEAFF. The CDR3 DNA reads as TGCGCCAGCAGCTTATTGGACAGGGGGAACATGAACACTGAAGCTTTCTTT.

This sequence joins TRBV14 and TRBJ2-7; 10 bases fit TRBD2. Unmatched junction bases numbered 6, after V lost 1 base and J lost 0 bases. The CDR3 extends over 17 amino acids. In germline, CDR1 is SGHDN, CDR2 FVKESK. In DNA form, the CDR3 reads TGTGCCAGCAGCCAAGGGGGACTAGCGAGGAGCTCCTACGAGCAGTACTTC. The encoded protein is CASSQGGLARSSYEQYF.

The rearrangement uses TRBV19 and TRBJ1-1; weak D call: TRBD1 (6 bases). The ends were cut back, 6 bases at V and 8 bases at J, with 10 bases in the middle. CDR1 is LNHDA, CDR2 SQIVND, per germline (reference sequence). CDR3 length: 11 amino acids. The CDR3 DNA is TGTGCCAGTAGGGGAGGGGGGGAAGCTTTCTTT. Its protein product is CASRGGGEAFF.

The rearrangement uses TRBV6-6 and TRBJ2-7, with no clear D. CDR3 length: 14 amino acids. Trimming shortened V by 3 bases and J by 1 base, and 10 bases separated the two germline ends. The V gene's germline CDR1 is MNHNY and CDR2 SVGAGI (reference sequence). The CDR3 bases are TGTGCCAGCAGTTATCGGCAGCAATCCTACGAGCAGTACTTC. It codes for CASSYRQQSYEQYF.

This chain uses TRBV18 with TRBJ1-1; perhaps TRBD1 as D (5 bases). There are 15 residues in the CDR3. Trimming removed 3 bases from V and 4 bases from J, with 15 bases in between. In germline, CDR1 is KGHSH, CDR2 LQKENI. CDR3 loop: CASSPTAGLATEAFF. The CDR3 DNA is TGTGCCAGCTCACCCACGGCAGGGTTGGCCACTGAAGCTTTCTTT.

The V call is TRBV7-8, the J call TRBJ2-2; 11 bases are shared with TRBD2. V shed 5 bases and J 4 bases; nucleotides not matched to a gene: 6. CDR3 size: 16 residues. Germline assignment: CDR1 SGHVS and CDR2 FQNEAQ. Here the CDR3 DNA reads TGTGCCAGCAGCATAACGGGACTAGCGGTCACCGGGGAGCTGTTTTTT. Translating gives CASSITGLAVTGELFF. Full variable domain (outside the CDR3, taken from reference TRBV7-8 and TRBJ2-2): GAGVSQSPRYKVAKRGQDVALRCDPISGHVSLFWYQQALGQGPEFLTYFQNEAQLDKSGLPSDRFFAERPEGSVSTLKIQRTQQEDSAVYLCASSITGLAVTGELFFGEGSRLTVL.

This chain connects TRBV19 to TRBJ1-2, with a possible D match to TRBD1 (5 bases). The CDR3 is 13 amino acids. The V and J ends lost 1 base and 8 bases respectively, with 11 bases between them. Germline CDR1 and CDR2: LNHDA and SQIVND (reference sequence). Written as DNA, the CDR3 is TGTGCCAGTAGTATAGCCGACAGTATCGGCTACACCTTC. Protein product: CASSIADSIGYTF.

The CDR3 here is CASSQMTSGYTDTQYF. DNA of the CDR3: TGTGCCAGCAGCCAAATGACTAGCGGTTACACAGATACGCAGTATTTT. The chain has TRBV5-6 and TRBJ2-3, with 9 bases matching TRBD2. The CDR3 loop spans 16 amino acids. V was clipped by 4 bases and J by 2 bases; unmatched bases: 8. CDR1 is SGHDT and CDR2 is YYEEEE in the germline V gene.

The rearrangement links TRBV19 to TRBJ1-2; D perhaps matches TRBD1 (6 bases). V gave up 1 base and J gave up 0 bases, with 12 bases separating them. Per germline, CDR1 LNHDA and CDR2 SQIVND (reference sequence). The CDR3 extends over 16 amino acids. Written as DNA, the CDR3 is TGTGCCAGTAGTATAGGGCAGGGGACTACTAACTATGGCTACACCTTC. Its protein is CASSIGQGTTNYGYTF.

The chain carries TRBV7-9 and TRBJ2-5; possibly TRBD1 for D (5 bases). This CDR3 is built from 15 residues. V lost 1 base and J lost 5, with 14 bases in between. The V gene's germline CDR1 is SEHNR and CDR2 FQNEAQ (reference sequence). The CDR3 reads CASSLVVSGYETQYF. In DNA, the CDR3 is TGTGCCAGCAGCTTAGTCGTGTCAGGGTATGAGACCCAGTACTTC.

This clone was found a few times. This chain links TRBV28 with TRBJ2-1; D could derive from TRBD1 or TRBD2 (5 bases each). The CDR3 is 13 amino acids. The V gene's germline CDR1 is MDHEN and CDR2 SYDVKM. The ends were cut back, 5 bases at V and 6 bases at J, with 11 bases in the middle. Here the CDR3 DNA reads TGTGCCAGCAGTCCTCCGGGGCCCAATGAGCAGTTCTTC. Protein product: CASSPPGPNEQFF.

The chain employs TRBV27 and TRBJ1-1, with D unclear. From germline, CDR1 is MNHEY and CDR2 SMNVEV (reference sequence). The ends were cut back, 6 bases at V and 4 bases at J, with 12 bases in the middle. This CDR3 has 13 residues. The CDR3 sequence is CASRPLMGTEAFF. The CDR3 DNA sequence: TGTGCCAGCAGGCCGCTCATGGGCACTGAAGCTTTCTTT.

CDR3 nucleotides: TGTGCCAGTAGTATTTCGGACACCCATAATCAGCCCCAGCATTTT. Protein product: CASSISDTHNQPQHF. This rearrangement joins TRBV19 to TRBJ1-5; maybe TRBD1 (5 bases). CDR1 is LNHDA, CDR2 SQIVND, per germline (reference sequence). The ends were cut back, 3 bases at V and 4 bases at J, with 13 bases in the middle. The CDR3 has 15 amino acids.

V gene TRBV4-1 combines with J gene TRBJ2-3; either TRBD1 or TRBD2 may supply D (6 bases each). V was trimmed by 1 base and J by 1 base, leaving 21 bases between them. The length of the CDR3 is 19 residues. From germline, CDR1 is MGHRA and CDR2 YSYEKL. The DNA for the CDR3 is TGCGCCAGCAGCCAAGGGTTGGTCGTGCGCGGGACACGCACAGATACGCAGTATTTT. This gives the protein CASSQGLVVRGTRTDTQYF.

The V gene is TRBV2, the J gene TRBJ2-3; D could derive from TRBD1 or TRBD2 (5 bases each). The germline gives CDR1 SNHLY, CDR2 FYNNEI. CDR3 size: 16 residues. V dropped 7 bases and J dropped 0 bases, with 17 bases sitting between them. The DNA of the CDR3 is TGTGCCAGCATTGGGACCGCTACGACTAGCACAGATACGCAGTATTTT. This gives the protein CASIGTATTSTDTQYF.

The V and J genes are TRBV5-6 and TRBJ1-2; D gene uncertain. The germline V and J ends were trimmed by 5 bases and 4 bases, with 12 bases remaining between them. Germline-derived CDR1 and CDR2 are SGHDT and YYEEEE. This CDR3 is 13 amino acids long. The DNA for the CDR3 is TGTGCCAGCAGTTCCCCACTCAGCTATGGCTACACCTTC. This translates into CASSSPLSYGYTF. Filled out from reference TRBV5-6 and TRBJ1-2, the complete variable domain reads DAGVTQSPTHLIKTRGQQVTLRCSPKSGHDTVSWYQQALGQGPQFIFQYYEEEERQRGNFPDRFSGHQFPNYSSELNVNALLLGDSALYLCASSSPLSYGYTFGSGTRLTVV.

The V call is TRBV2, the J call TRBJ2-4; D not certain. Germline loops: CDR1 SNHLY, CDR2 FYNNEI. The CDR3 runs to 12 residues. The V end lost 7 bases, the J end lost 7 bases, and 11 bases lay between the germline ends. The CDR3 protein is CASTSGSNIQYF. The CDR3 coding sequence is TGTGCCAGCACTAGTGGGTCGAACATTCAGTACTTC.

The chain combines TRBV4-1 with TRBJ1-2; the D gene is possibly TRBD1 (6 bases). This CDR3 contains 15 residues. The germline gives CDR1 MGHRA, CDR2 YSYEKL. V lost 3 bases, J lost 4 bases, and 15 bases lay in between. CDR3 loop: CASSQGSDRIYGYTF. CDR3 in DNA: TGCGCCAGCAGCCAGGGATCTGACAGGATCTATGGCTACACCTTC.

This clone was picked up a small number of times. The chain carries TRBV10-1 and TRBJ1-6, with D hard to call. Germline V lookup: CDR1 WNHNN, CDR2 SYGVQD (reference sequence). This CDR3 has 14 amino acids. Trimming removed 2 bases at V and 9 bases at J, with 11 bases between. CDR3 region: CASSEGTIPSPLHF. DNA of the CDR3: TGCGCCAGCAGTGAGGGCACGATCCCTTCACCCCTCCACTTT.

This chain links TRBV19 with TRBJ2-3, with D perhaps matching TRBD2 (5 bases). The CDR3 loop spans 17 amino acids. Germline CDR1 reads LNHDA; CDR2 reads SQIVND (reference sequence). V lost 3 bases and J lost 2, with 18 bases in between. The CDR3: CASSMKSWEPFTDTQYF. The CDR3 bases are TGTGCCAGTAGTATGAAGAGCTGGGAGCCCTTCACAGATACGCAGTATTTT.

The rearrangement uses TRBV6-5 and TRBJ2-1; 9 bases fit TRBD2. Trimming at V came to 5 bases and at J to 6 bases, leaving 8 bases not matched to a gene. CDR1 and CDR2 (germline): MNHEY, SVGAGI. The CDR3 length is 15 residues. CDR3 protein: CASSPLRGGPNEQFF. The DNA of the CDR3 is TGTGCCAGCAGTCCTCTGCGGGGGGGCCCCAATGAGCAGTTCTTC.